These 13 T cell receptor beta chains originate from one sample sequenced in a study of T cell clonality in common variable immunodeficiency. Antigens of these TCRs are unknown. Regarding the study as a whole: Reportedly, TCR beta sequences from common variable immunodeficiency showed fewer deletions and N-nucleotide insertions.

Assay: immunoSEQ multiplex PCR; the TCRdb copy retains only in-frame clones and omits some. The sample presents tens of thousands of clones, none singletons. Sequenced: peripheral blood mononuclear cells. The source of these receptors is a human donor with common variable immunodeficiency.

On this clone itself: Read sequence stops 3 residues before the CDR3 end, and the germline J gene provides the missing end. The rearrangement joins TRBV6-1 to TRBJ2-1; 10 bases are shared with TRBD1. Per germline, CDR1 MNHNS and CDR2 SASEGT. V gave up 4 bases and J gave up 5 bases; unmatched junction bases: 8. This CDR3 has 16 residues. CDR3 region: CASSVLGTGVHNEQFF. The DNA read from the CDR3 is TGTGCCAGCAGTGTTCTTGGGACAGGGGTCCACAATGAG.

This clone has a handful of counts. The read ends 3 residues early relative to the CDR3; the germline J gene fills the gap. The chain carries TRBV13 and TRBJ1-1; a possible D gene is TRBD1 (5 bases). The CDR3 has 14 amino acids. Germline-derived CDR1 and CDR2 are PRHDT and FYEKMQ (reference sequence). V was cut by 1 base and J by 0 bases, with 6 bases left in between. CDR3 sequence: CASSLEGLNTEAFF. CDR3 DNA, as far as it was read: TGTGCCAGCAGCTTAGAGGGGCTGAACACTGAA.

The sample holds many counts of this clone. The covered CDR3 bases are TGTGCCAGCAGCTACCACCTTGGCAGCTCTGGGGCCAACGTC. It is translated as CASSYHLGSSGANV. The complete CDR3 sequence is CASSYHLGSSGANVLTF. The V and J genes are TRBV7-3 and TRBJ2-6, with D uncertain. Coverage ceases 3 residues before the CDR3 finishes, and the germline J gene fills in the end. Germline V gene lookup returns CDR1 SGHTA and CDR2 FQGTGA. V dropped 4 bases and J dropped 0 bases, with 13 bases sitting between them. This CDR3 is 17 amino acids long.

A few counts support this clone. The CDR3 end lies 3 residues beyond the end of the read and is filled in from the germline J gene. The V gene is TRBV19, the J gene TRBJ1-1; TRBD1 might be the D (6 bases). Looked up from germline, CDR1 is LNHDA and CDR2 is SQIVND (reference sequence). This CDR3 spans 15 amino acids. V lost 0 bases, J lost 4 bases, and 12 bases lay in between. The covered CDR3 bases are TGTGCCAGTAGTATAGACCCCCGAGGGGGCACTGAA. Its protein is CASSIDPRGGTE. The entire CDR3 reads CASSIDPRGGTEAFF.

For this clone: The read comes to an end 3 residues before the CDR3 does, leaving the germline J gene to fill in the end. The V and J genes are TRBV11-2 and TRBJ2-1; perhaps TRBD1 as D (6 bases). The CDR3 loop spans 15 amino acids. V lost 5 bases and J 6 bases, leaving 17 bases between the germline ends. Germline V gene lookup returns CDR1 SGHAT and CDR2 FQNNGV. The CDR3 spells CASSTGQGGRNEQFF. The sequenced part of the CDR3 DNA is TGTGCCAGCAGCACGGGACAAGGAGGTCGCAATGAG.

This clone was counted a few times. The sequence runs out 3 residues before the end of the CDR3; the remainder is reconstructed from the germline J gene. This rearrangement joins TRBV20-1 to TRBJ2-1, with TRBD2 matching 11 bases. CDR1 and CDR2 from the germline V gene are DFQATT and SNEGSKA (reference sequence). The CDR3 has 12 amino acids. J was trimmed by 9 bases and V by 5 bases; bases with no gene match: 3. CDR3 bases read: TGCAGTGCTGCCGGGACTAGCGGTGAG. This encodes CSAAGTSGE. The full CDR3 is CSAAGTSGEQFF.

The CDR3 sequence: CASSLGSTAYGYTF. The part of the CDR3 DNA that was read is TGTGCCAGCAGCTTAGGGTCCACTGCCTATGGC. V is TRBV7-9 and J is TRBJ1-2; D not resolved. The read ends 3 residues before the CDR3 terminus; that terminus is restored from the germline J gene. Trimming removed 1 base from V and 4 bases from J, with 10 bases in between. This CDR3 is 14 amino acids long. Germline V CDR1 and CDR2: SEHNR, FQNEAQ (reference sequence).

This clone has a count of ten or more. With the read ending 3 residues before the CDR3 end, the germline J gene is used to fill in that end. The V and J genes are TRBV5-5 and TRBJ1-5, with D perhaps matching TRBD1 (5 bases). V was pared by 0 bases and J by 3 bases, with 10 bases between. The CDR3 is 15 amino acids. The germline CDR1 and CDR2 sequences are SGHKS and YYEKEE (reference sequence). CDR3 sequence: CASSLGSGNNQPQHF. CDR3 DNA, as far as it was read: TGTGCCAGCAGCTTGGGTTCAGGGAACAATCAGCCC.

This clone was recorded at least ten times. The read ends 3 residues shy of where the CDR3 ends; the end is completed using the germline J gene. The chain uses TRBV19 and TRBJ2-5; possible D gene TRBD2, 6 bases. Trimming cost V 6 bases and J 2 bases, with 19 bases left between them. CDR1 and CDR2 from the germline V gene are LNHDA and SQIVND (reference sequence). CDR3 length: 16 residues. The CDR3: CASSDRLETVQETQYF. The CDR3 bases that were read are TGTGCCAGTAGCGATCGACTAGAAACTGTGCAAGAGACC. Filled out from reference TRBV19 and TRBJ2-5, the complete variable domain reads DGGITQSPKYLFRKEGQNVTLSCEQNLNHDAMYWYRQDPGQGLRLIYYSQIVNDFQKGDIAEGYSVSREKKESFPLTVTSAQKNPTAFYLCASSDRLETVQETQYFGPGTRLLVL.

This clone showed up just a few times. The read gets to within 3 residues of the CDR3 end, and the germline J gene fills in the rest. The chain uses TRBV11-2 and TRBJ2-5; possibly TRBD2 for D (6 bases). This CDR3 is 13 amino acids long. Deletions cut 5 bases from V and 1 base from J, with 8 bases between. The germline V gene has CDR1 SGHAT and CDR2 FQNNGV. CDR3 DNA, as far as it was read: TGTGCCAGCAGCCGGGACTTCCAAGAGACC. Translation gives CASSRDFQET. The whole CDR3 protein reads CASSRDFQETQYF.

Only a few counts were recorded for this clone. The sequenced CDR3 bases are TGTGCCAGCAGTTACCCAACAGGGGTCTATGGC. This gives the protein CASSYPTGVYG. The CDR3 reads in full as CASSYPTGVYGYTF. The chain couples TRBV6-2 or TRBV6-3 to TRBJ1-2; 7 bases map to TRBD1. The DNA ends 3 residues before the CDR3 does, and the rest of the CDR3 is filled in from the germline J gene. The CDR3 loop spans 14 amino acids. Germline assignment: CDR1 MNHEY and CDR2 SVGEGT. J gave up 4 bases and V 2 bases, and 4 bases lay outside the gene matches.

With respect to this clone: The sequence runs out 3 residues before the end of the CDR3; the remainder is reconstructed from the germline J gene. This chain links TRBV5-1 with TRBJ2-5; possibly TRBD2 for D (5 bases). The CDR3 spans 16 residues. With 4 bases removed from V and 1 base from J, the gap between germline ends came to 17 bases. Germline V gives CDR1 SGHRS, CDR2 YFSETQ. CDR3 region: CASSPTKSGSQETQYF. CDR3 DNA, as far as it was read: TGCGCCAGCAGCCCTACTAAAAGCGGATCCCAAGAGACC.

This clone was detected only a few times. The observed sequence ends 3 residues before the CDR3 terminus, with the missing tail filled in from the germline J gene. The V call is TRBV7-2, the J call TRBJ1-5, with TRBD1 matching 7 bases. The germline gives CDR1 SGHTA, CDR2 FQGNSA. V was clipped by 5 bases and J by 4 bases; unmatched bases: 8. The length of the CDR3 is 15 residues. CDR3 residues: CASSRGTVTNQPQHF. The CDR3 DNA, read in part, is TGTGCCAGCAGCAGAGGGACAGTTACTAATCAGCCC.